This is a list of T cell receptor beta chains from one sample in a study of CXCR3-negative and CXCR3-positive naive CD8 T cells. TCRdb re-called the 5' RACE reads; every CDR3 protein appears as one record, without DNA. This listing includes roughly 89,000 distinct CDR3 sequences. The sequenced sample was naive CXCR3- CD8+ T cells from blood. These receptors were taken from a human donor in good health. Some clones in this sample may be carry-over from other donors' samples. Both conserved end residues are part of each CDR3.

v_gene: TRBV5-1
j_gene: TRBJ2-1
CDR3aa: CASSPETSGKSRNEQFF

v_gene: TRBV7-3
j_gene: TRBJ2-3
CDR3aa: CASSPSGGGTDTQYF

v_gene: TRBV30
j_gene: TRBJ1-1
CDR3aa: CAWSLETEAFF

v_gene: TRBV14
j_gene: TRBJ2-7
CDR3aa: CASSQPRGPEQYF

v_gene: TRBV29-1
j_gene: TRBJ2-7
CDR3aa: CSVCPRNTYEQYF

v_gene: TRBV28
j_gene: TRBJ2-7
CDR3aa: CASSLISSGGYEQYF

v_gene: TRBV5-1
j_gene: TRBJ2-2
CDR3aa: CASSTWTSGSTGELFF

v_gene: TRBV29-1
j_gene: TRBJ2-7
CDR3aa: CSGGSSYEQYF

v_gene: TRBV20-1
j_gene: TRBJ2-1
CDR3aa: CSAPGLAGANEQFF

v_gene: TRBV29-1
j_gene: TRBJ2-3
CDR3aa: CSAQAKLSTDTQYF

v_gene: TRBV20-1
j_gene: TRBJ2-7
CDR3aa: CSARVGGQVPYEQYF

v_gene: TRBV27
j_gene: TRBJ1-4
CDR3aa: CASSFGRGLEKLFF

v_gene: TRBV28
j_gene: TRBJ2-7
CDR3aa: CASSDWGEQYF

v_gene: TRBV5-4
j_gene: TRBJ2-1
CDR3aa: CASSSSDNEQFF

v_gene: TRBV5-6
j_gene: TRBJ2-5
CDR3aa: CASLRLAAYQETQYF

v_gene: TRBV29-1
j_gene: TRBJ2-1
CDR3aa: CSVEGLGTNINEQFF

v_gene: TRBV29-1
j_gene: TRBJ1-2
CDR3aa: CSVPDTDLYRGYGYTF

v_gene: TRBV28
j_gene: TRBJ2-7
CDR3aa: CASSNLQGAYEQYF

v_gene: TRBV14
j_gene: TRBJ2-3
CDR3aa: CASSQDLSRRGTDTQYF

v_gene: TRBV29-1
j_gene: TRBJ2-1
CDR3aa: CSVEEPGLAYNEQFF

v_gene: TRBV5-6
j_gene: TRBJ1-5
CDR3aa: CASSYTSPYGSGGQPQHF

v_gene: TRBV28
j_gene: TRBJ2-7
CDR3aa: CASSLPQGKFSYEQYF

v_gene: TRBV20-1
j_gene: TRBJ2-7
CDR3aa: CSACTADSYEQYF